A single sample gave rise to the 22 T cell receptor beta chains below, sequenced in a study of blood T cell repertoires in COVID-19. TCRdb's copy holds only in-frame clones and misses some; the assay was immunoSEQ multiplex PCR. The sample lists about 110,000 clones; roughly 88% were seen once. Sequencing used peripheral blood. The source of these receptors is a man aged 45 to 65 with active or convalescent COVID-19.

The chain employs TRBV19 and TRBJ2-6; D is undetermined. The length of the CDR3 is 14 residues. The V end lost 7 bases, the J end lost 0 bases, and 7 bases lay between the germline ends. The germline V gene encodes CDR1 LNHDA and CDR2 SQIVND (reference sequence). The CDR3 DNA is TGTGCCAGTAATATCCGCTCTGGGGCCAACGTCCTGACTTTC. It is translated as CASNIRSGANVLTF.

The J gene is TRBJ1-1, the V gene TRBV2; D is undetermined. V lost 8 bases and J 0 bases, leaving 13 bases between the germline ends. The CDR3 runs to 14 residues. CDR1 and CDR2 from the germline V gene are SNHLY and FYNNEI. Written as DNA, the CDR3 is TGTGCCAGCCGGGAGACTCACATGAACACTGAAGCTTTCTTT. Amino acids: CASRETHMNTEAFF.

The chain couples TRBV27 to TRBJ1-2; maybe TRBD1 (6 bases). The CDR3 is made up of 15 amino acids. Germline assignment: CDR1 MNHEY and CDR2 SMNVEV (reference sequence). Trimming took 2 bases from V and 3 from J, leaving 13 bases between them. The CDR3 protein is CASSLSGGQYYGYTF. The CDR3 bases are TGTGCCAGCAGTTTAAGTGGGGGACAATACTATGGCTACACCTTC.

This chain connects TRBV5-1 to TRBJ2-1; TRBD2 agrees at 8 bases. The CDR3 length is 15 residues. The germline CDR1 and CDR2 sequences are SGHRS and YFSETQ. Unmatched junction bases numbered 4, after V lost 0 bases and J lost 5 bases. The CDR3 loop reads CASSLEAGVNNEQFF. The CDR3 nucleotides read TGCGCCAGCAGCTTGGAAGCGGGAGTCAACAATGAGCAGTTCTTC.

This clone was counted a single time. The DNA of the CDR3 is TGTGCCAGCAGCCCTAACAGGGGATATAGCAATCAGCCCCAGCATTTT. Translation gives CASSPNRGYSNQPQHF. The chain couples TRBV6-2 or TRBV6-3 to TRBJ1-5, with TRBD1 identical over 7 bases. The germline V gene has CDR1 MNHEY and CDR2 SVGEGT. Unmatched junction bases numbered 8, after V lost 6 bases and J lost 0 bases. The CDR3 extends over 16 amino acids.

This sequence joins TRBV5-1 and TRBJ2-5; 10 bases match TRBD2. CDR3 length equals 17 residues. The germline V gene encodes CDR1 SGHRS and CDR2 YFSETQ. V lost 2 bases, J lost 0 bases, and 7 bases stayed unmatched. CDR3: CASSFGLAETYQETQYF. CDR3 coding DNA: TGCGCCAGCAGCTTCGGACTAGCGGAGACATACCAAGAGACCCAGTACTTC. The complete variable domain, with remaining parts taken from reference TRBV5-1 and TRBJ2-5, reads KAGVTQTPRYLIKTRGQQVTLSCSPISGHRSVSWYQQTPGQGLQFLFEYFSETQRNKGNFPGRFSGRQFSNSRSEMNVSTLELGDSALYLCASSFGLAETYQETQYFGPGTRLLVL.

The chain has TRBV7-9 and TRBJ1-1, with no clear D. The CDR3 contains 13 residues. Germline values: CDR1 SEHNR, CDR2 FQNEAQ (reference sequence). Trimming stripped 8 bases from V and 3 bases from J, with 13 bases between. CDR3 nucleotide sequence: TGTGCCAGCCCAAATCCCGGGGACACTGAAGCTTTCTTT. The encoded protein is CASPNPGDTEAFF. Using reference TRBV7-9 and TRBJ1-1 for the parts outside the CDR3, the full variable domain is DTGVSQNPRHKITKRGQNVTFRCDPISEHNRLYWYRQTLGQGPEFLTYFQNEAQLEKSRLLSDRFSAERPKGSFSTLEIQRTEQGDSAMYLCASPNPGDTEAFFGQGTRLTVV.

V and J are TRBV2 and TRBJ2-7, with 7 bases matching TRBD1. CDR3 length equals 14 residues. Unmatched junction bases numbered 10, after V lost 8 bases and J lost 3 bases. The germline CDR1 and CDR2 sequences are SNHLY and FYNNEI. CDR3 amino acids: CASCWTGSYYEQYF. In DNA, the CDR3 is TGTGCCAGCTGCTGGACAGGATCTTACTACGAGCAGTACTTC.

The chain carries TRBV9 and TRBJ2-3; possible D gene TRBD2, 7 bases. The CDR3 consists of 16 residues. V was clipped by 0 bases and J by 3 bases, with 14 bases between them. Germline loops: CDR1 SGDLS, CDR2 YYNGEE. The CDR3 nucleotides read TGTGCCAGCAGCGTAGAGTCTAGGGGGGGGACAGATACGCAGTATTTT. Encoded protein: CASSVESRGGTDTQYF. The complete variable domain, with remaining parts taken from reference TRBV9 and TRBJ2-3, reads DSGVTQTPKHLITATGQRVTLRCSPRSGDLSVYWYQQSLDQGLQFLIQYYNGEERAKGNILERFSAQQFPDLHSELNLSSLELGDSALYFCASSVESRGGTDTQYFGPGTRLTVL.

The CDR3 reads CASSREVPYNEQFF. Written as DNA, the CDR3 is TGTGCCAGCAGCCGGGAGGTCCCCTACAATGAGCAGTTCTTC. The chain uses TRBV3-1 (or the pseudogene TRBV3-2) and TRBJ2-1, with D perhaps matching TRBD2 (6 bases). The CDR3 totals 14 residues. V was shortened by 4 bases and J by 2 bases, with 9 bases between the two germline ends. CDR1 is LGHDT, CDR2 YNNKEL, per germline (reference sequence).

The genes are TRBV4-1 and TRBJ2-7; D is perhaps TRBD1 (6 bases). Per the germline V gene, CDR1 is MGHRA and CDR2 is YSYEKL. This CDR3 has 17 residues. Trimming removed 1 base at V and 2 bases at J, with 18 bases between. CDR3 amino acids: CASSQALEARGTYEQYF. CDR3 DNA sequence: TGCGCCAGCAGCCAAGCGTTGGAAGCGAGGGGGACCTACGAGCAGTACTTC.

The V call is TRBV29-1, the J call TRBJ2-1, with 7 bases fitting TRBD1. With V trimmed by 4 bases and J by 7 bases, 7 bases remained unmatched. There are 13 residues in the CDR3. Germline V gene data show CDR1 as SQVTM and CDR2 as ANQGSEA. The CDR3 DNA follows: TGCAGCGTTGCCCCCGGGACAGTAAATGAGCAGTTCTTC. It translates to CSVAPGTVNEQFF.

CDR3 sequence (DNA): TGTGCCACCAGTGATGAAAAGGGGCCCAGGCAGCCCCAGCATTTT. The encoded protein is CATSDEKGPRQPQHF. The rearrangement uses TRBV24-1 and TRBJ1-5; D may be TRBD1 (5 bases). Trimming pared 3 bases from V and 7 bases from J, leaving 15 bases between. Germline-derived CDR1 and CDR2 are KGHDR and SFDVKD. CDR3 size: 15 residues.

The chain links TRBV19 to TRBJ2-1; tentatively, D is TRBD2 (5 bases). The germline CDR1 and CDR2 sequences are LNHDA and SQIVND (reference sequence). The germline V and J ends were trimmed by 3 bases and 2 bases, with 8 bases remaining between them. The CDR3 sequence is 14 residues long. The CDR3 sequence is CASSMREPYNEQFF. In DNA form, the CDR3 reads TGTGCCAGTAGTATGAGGGAGCCCTACAATGAGCAGTTCTTC.

The chain links TRBV10-2 to TRBJ1-4, with D unclear. V lost 2 bases, J lost 7 bases, and 14 bases lay in between. Germline-derived CDR1 and CDR2 are WSHSY and SAAADI. This CDR3 region has 15 residues. CDR3 loop: CASSEIPPSGEKLFF. CDR3 sequence (DNA): TGCGCCAGCAGTGAGATCCCCCCCTCGGGTGAAAAACTGTTTTTT.

V usage is TRBV19 and J usage is TRBJ2-4, with 12 bases that match TRBD1. Germline CDR1 LNHDA, CDR2 SQIVND (reference sequence). V trimming: 2 bases; J trimming: 8 bases; junction bases outside the gene matches: 13. The CDR3 is 18 residues long. CDR3 sequence reads: CASSIRGTGGRLRDIQYF. The CDR3 DNA sequence: TGTGCCAGTAGTATACGAGGGACAGGGGGCCGACTTCGGGACATTCAGTACTTC.

The DNA of the CDR3 is TGTGCCACGTCAAAACAGGGTGGGTGGCAAGAGACCCAGTACTTC. Its protein is CATSKQGGWQETQYF. This chain joins TRBV5-4 and TRBJ2-5; tentatively, D is TRBD1 (6 bases). V shed 9 bases and J shed 2 bases, with 20 bases lying between them. CDR1 and CDR2 from the germline V gene are SGHNT and YYREEE (reference sequence). The CDR3 sequence is 15 residues long.

The rearrangement links TRBV3-1 (or the pseudogene TRBV3-2) to TRBJ2-2; no reliable D call. Germline lookup yields CDR1 LGHDT and CDR2 YNNKEL (reference sequence). V dropped 1 base and J dropped 6 bases, with 3 bases sitting between them. The CDR3 totals 12 residues. The CDR3 sequence is CASSQGAGELFF. The CDR3 nucleotides read TGTGCCAGCAGCCAAGGAGCCGGGGAGCTGTTTTTT.

The V gene is TRBV3-1 (or the pseudogene TRBV3-2), the J gene TRBJ1-6; D perhaps matches TRBD1 (6 bases). CDR1 is LGHDT and CDR2 is YNNKEL in the germline V gene (reference sequence). Trimming shortened V by 4 bases and J by 10 bases, and 17 bases separated the two germline ends. The CDR3 totals 15 residues. CDR3 in amino acids: CASSPQGNLLSPLHF. CDR3 sequence (DNA): TGTGCCAGCAGCCCCCAGGGGAATCTCCTGTCACCCCTCCACTTT.

The gene calls are TRBV6-5 and TRBJ2-7; 11 bases are shared with TRBD1. The CDR3 runs to 14 residues. V lost 8 bases, J lost 7 bases, and 10 bases stayed unmatched. The germline V gene has CDR1 MNHEY and CDR2 SVGAGI. The CDR3 is CASYEGQGVGEQYF. The CDR3 DNA reads TGTGCCAGCTATGAGGGACAGGGGGTAGGAGAGCAGTACTTC.

V is TRBV27 and J is TRBJ2-7; the match to TRBD2 covers 7 bases. Germline V gene sequence: CDR1 MNHEY, CDR2 SMNVEV (reference sequence). V shed 3 bases and J 2 bases; nucleotides not matched to a gene: 4. The length of the CDR3 is 14 residues. CDR3 in amino acids: CASSLGGTAYEQYF. The CDR3 nucleotides are TGTGCCAGCAGTTTGGGGGGGACGGCCTACGAGCAGTACTTC.

The chain has TRBV7-9 and TRBJ1-1; D perhaps matches TRBD1 (5 bases). Germline-derived CDR1 and CDR2 are SEHNR and FQNEAQ (reference sequence). Between the trimmed V and J ends, which lost 4 bases and 3 bases, there was a span of 12 bases. The CDR3 runs to 14 residues. The CDR3 here is CASSSVGGDTEAFF. The CDR3 DNA sequence: TGTGCCAGCAGCTCCGTCGGGGGGGACACTGAAGCTTTCTTT. Variable domain in full (rest from reference TRBV7-9 and TRBJ1-1): DTGVSQNPRHKITKRGQNVTFRCDPISEHNRLYWYRQTLGQGPEFLTYFQNEAQLEKSRLLSDRFSAERPKGSFSTLEIQRTEQGDSAMYLCASSSVGGDTEAFFGQGTRLTVV.